The 17 T cell receptor beta chains below all came from one sample that was sequenced in a study of cytomegalovirus exposure and HLA in healthy donors (dated by TCRdb to the late 2010s). The library was prepared using the immunoSEQ multiplex PCR assay. For the multiplex PCR, a mixture combining 60 forward primers for TCR Vbeta segments and 13 reverse primers for TCR Jbeta segments was used. TCRdb carries this immuneACCESS record with in-frame sequences only. Its versions omit some clonotypes, under half of them owing to an unresolved V gene in the studies checked, with the rest unexplained. Recorded for this sample are 100,000 to 150,000 clones; approximately 61% of them occurred a single time. The top ten hold 1.6% of the sample. The specimen was PBMCs. These receptors all stem from a man under 40 in good health and CMV-seropositive.

With regard to this clone: At the DNA level, this CDR3 is encoded by other sequences in the same sample as well. The chain carries TRBV5-1 and TRBJ2-7, with D possibly matching TRBD2 (6 bases). The CDR3 consists of 15 residues. Germline V gene lookup returns CDR1 SGHRS and CDR2 YFSETQ. Trimming took 3 bases from V and 1 from J, leaving 14 bases between them. The CDR3 nucleotides are TGCGCCAGCAGCTCTTCGGGACTCCGTTCCTACGAGCAGTACTTC. This gives the protein CASSSSGLRSYEQYF.

The chain carries TRBV15 and TRBJ1-4; no clear D. The CDR3 length is 14 residues. V was cut by 0 bases and J by 7 bases, with 9 bases left in between. Germline V gene sequence: CDR1 LNHNV, CDR2 YYDKDF (reference sequence). CDR3 in DNA: TGTGCCACCAGCAGAGAGGGCCCAGGTGAAAAACTGTTTTTT. Translating it yields CATSREGPGEKLFF.

The V call is TRBV15, the J call TRBJ2-2, with 9 bases lining up with TRBD1. From germline, CDR1 is LNHNV and CDR2 YYDKDF (reference sequence). The CDR3 spans 14 residues. Germline trimming cut 5 bases from V and 7 bases from J; bases unmatched to any gene: 5. CDR3 bases: TGTGCCACCAGCGGACAGGGGTTTAACGGGGAGCTGTTTTTT. This encodes CATSGQGFNGELFF.

J is TRBJ2-3 and V is TRBV2; 12 bases align to TRBD2. The CDR3 is made up of 16 amino acids. Germline trimming cut 7 bases from V and 0 bases from J; bases unmatched to any gene: 5. CDR1 SNHLY and CDR2 FYNNEI come from the germline V gene. The CDR3 DNA reads as TGTGCCAGCAAGTGGACTAGCGGGGTTAGCACAGATACGCAGTATTTT. This translates into CASKWTSGVSTDTQYF.

V is TRBV5-1 and J is TRBJ2-2; 8 bases align to TRBD2. V gave up 5 bases and J gave up 0 bases; unmatched junction bases: 3. This CDR3 comprises 15 residues. CDR1 and CDR2 (germline): SGHRS, YFSETQ. The CDR3 sequence is CASSFSGTNTGELFF. The CDR3 DNA sequence: TGCGCCAGCAGTTTTAGCGGGACGAACACCGGGGAGCTGTTTTTT.

This clone was seen a few times. This CDR3 is CASSPPGGWEKLFF. The DNA for the CDR3 is TGTGCCAGCAGCCCGCCGGGGGGATGGGAAAAACTGTTTTTT. The chain combines TRBV7-8 with TRBJ1-4, with D maybe TRBD1 (5 bases). The CDR3 has 14 amino acids. The V gene lost 5 bases and the J gene lost 8 bases, with 15 bases spanning the gap. Germline-derived CDR1 and CDR2 are SGHVS and FQNEAQ.

This clone appeared once. This chain joins TRBV4-2 and TRBJ2-3, with D unclear. CDR3 length: 14 residues. Trimming took 0 bases from V and 0 from J, leaving 4 bases between them. CDR1 LGHNA and CDR2 YNFKEQ come from the germline V gene. The CDR3: CASSQDLSTDTQYF. DNA of the CDR3: TGTGCCAGCAGCCAAGACTTAAGCACAGATACGCAGTATTTT.

This chain links TRBV27 with TRBJ2-1; 7 bases align to TRBD2. Unmatched junction bases numbered 19, after V lost 8 bases and J lost 15 bases. CDR1 and CDR2 from the germline V gene are MNHEY and SMNVEV (reference sequence). The CDR3 extends over 14 amino acids. Written as DNA, the CDR3 is TGTGCCAGCGGGTCCGGGGGGTTCATTCTTAGTCGGTTCTTC. This codes for CASGSGGFILSRFF.

In this sample, this clone turned up once. The J gene is TRBJ2-2, the V gene TRBV5-5, with 16 positions matching TRBD2. The CDR3 totals 19 residues. The germline CDR1 and CDR2 sequences are SGHKS and YYEKEE (reference sequence). Trimming at V came to 6 bases and at J to 2 bases, leaving 10 bases not matched to a gene. CDR3 in amino acids: CASIPGLAGGKNNTGELFF. DNA of the CDR3: TGTGCCAGCATCCCGGGACTAGCGGGAGGGAAGAATAACACCGGGGAGCTGTTTTTT.

The V and J genes are TRBV10-1 and TRBJ1-5; TRBD1 matches 12 bases. This CDR3 has 19 amino acids. The J segment lost 6 bases and the V segment lost 3 bases, leaving 15 bases of the junction unmatched. The germline V gene has CDR1 WNHNN and CDR2 SYGVQD (reference sequence). The CDR3 DNA follows: TGCGCCAGCAGTGAAGTAGGGACAGGGGGCAGAAGAAAGAGTCAGCCCCAGCATTTT. Its protein is CASSEVGTGGRRKSQPQHF.

The chain couples TRBV4-3 to TRBJ2-1; TRBD2 aligns across 7 bases. V was pared by 1 base and J by 2 bases, with 8 bases of the junction left unmatched. CDR1 and CDR2 (germline): LGHNA, YSLEER. The CDR3 loop spans 17 amino acids. The CDR3 spells CASSQASASGTYNEQFF. The DNA for the CDR3 is TGCGCCAGCAGCCAAGCCTCCGCTAGCGGCACCTACAATGAGCAGTTCTTC.

The chain is built from TRBV4-3 and TRBJ2-1; 8 nucleotides align to TRBD2. V gave up 6 bases and J gave up 4 bases; unmatched junction bases: 17. This CDR3 has 18 residues. The germline CDR1 and CDR2 sequences are LGHNA and YSLEER. CDR3 residues: CASRSTSGPQARYNEQFF. In DNA form, the CDR3 reads TGCGCCAGCAGGTCTACTAGCGGTCCCCAGGCGAGGTACAATGAGCAGTTCTTC.

This chain joins TRBV5-1 and TRBJ1-3; perhaps TRBD1 as D (5 bases). Germline loops: CDR1 SGHRS, CDR2 YFSETQ. The CDR3 consists of 16 residues. V lost 0 bases and J lost 4, with 14 bases in between. The chain's CDR3 is CASSLEPAGSGNTIYF. The CDR3 DNA is TGCGCCAGCAGCTTGGAGCCGGCAGGGTCGGGAAACACCATATATTTT.

On this clone: The sample holds other DNA sequences that translate to the same CDR3. The chain combines TRBV29-1 with TRBJ1-1, with D possibly matching TRBD1 (6 bases). CDR3 length: 12 amino acids. V lost 7 bases and J lost 0, with 9 bases in between. Germline CDR1 is SQVTM and CDR2 is ANQGSEA. The CDR3 region has the DNA TGCAGCGCTGGACAGTTGAACACTGAAGCTTTCTTT. Residues: CSAGQLNTEAFF.

On this clone: The junction differs from germline at one of its ends, possibly a read error. Here the CDR3 reads CASSPQVGRSFEQYF. For the CDR3, the DNA is TGTGCCAGCAGCCCCCAAGTGGGCAGGTCCTTCGAGCAGTACTTC. The chain has TRBV5-4 and TRBJ2-7; D remains unclear. The germline CDR1 and CDR2 sequences are SGHNT and YYREEE (reference sequence). The CDR3 has 15 residues.

This clone showed up just a few times. This chain uses TRBV10-2 with TRBJ1-1, with a tentative D call TRBD1 (6 bases). The CDR3 length is 14 residues. Germline V gene lookup returns CDR1 WSHSY and CDR2 SAAADI. The V and J ends lost 5 bases and 7 bases respectively, with 17 bases between them. CDR3 amino acids: CASSPDRSDNEAFF. In nucleotides, the CDR3 is TGCGCCAGCAGTCCGGACAGAAGTGATAATGAAGCTTTCTTT.

The J gene is TRBJ1-1, the V gene TRBV21-1; the D call in the table, TRBD1, was not verified against the DNA. TRBV21-1 is annotated as a pseudogene. CDR3 length equals 14 residues. The DNA for the CDR3 is TGTGCCAGCAGCAAAAAGGGGCCGAACACTGAAGCTTTCTTT. Amino acid sequence: CASSKKGPNTEAFF.